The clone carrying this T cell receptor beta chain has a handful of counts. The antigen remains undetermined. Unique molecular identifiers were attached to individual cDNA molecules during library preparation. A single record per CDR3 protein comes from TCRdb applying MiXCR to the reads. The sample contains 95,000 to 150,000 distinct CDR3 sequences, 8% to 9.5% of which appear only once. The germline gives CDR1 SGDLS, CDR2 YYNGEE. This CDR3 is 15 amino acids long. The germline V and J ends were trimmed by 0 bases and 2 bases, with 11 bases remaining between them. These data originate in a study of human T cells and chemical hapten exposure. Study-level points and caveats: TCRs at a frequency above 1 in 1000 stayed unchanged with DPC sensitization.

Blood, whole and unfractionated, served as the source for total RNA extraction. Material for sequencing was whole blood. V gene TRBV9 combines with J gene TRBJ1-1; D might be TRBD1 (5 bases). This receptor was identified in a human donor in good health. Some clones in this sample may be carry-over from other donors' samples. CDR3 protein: CASSVGQGLNTEAFF. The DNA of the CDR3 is TGTGCCAGCAGCGTAGGGCAGGGCCTAAACACTGAAGCTTTCTTT. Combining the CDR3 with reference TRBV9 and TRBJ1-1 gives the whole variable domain DSGVTQTPKHLITATGQRVTLRCSPRSGDLSVYWYQQSLDQGLQFLIQYYNGEERAKGNILERFSAQQFPDLHSELNLSSLELGDSALYFCASSVGQGLNTEAFFGQGTRLTVV.